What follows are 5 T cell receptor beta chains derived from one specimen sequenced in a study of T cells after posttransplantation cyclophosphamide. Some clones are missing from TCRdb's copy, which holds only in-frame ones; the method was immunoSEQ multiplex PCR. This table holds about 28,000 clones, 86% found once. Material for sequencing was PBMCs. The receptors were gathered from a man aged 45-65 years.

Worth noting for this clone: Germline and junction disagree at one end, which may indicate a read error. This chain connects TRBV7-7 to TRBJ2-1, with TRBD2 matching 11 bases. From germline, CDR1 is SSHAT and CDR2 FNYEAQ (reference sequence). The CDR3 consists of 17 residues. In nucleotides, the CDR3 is TGTGCTAGCACTGAGGCGGCCGGGACTAGCGGTTACAATGAGCAGTTCTTC. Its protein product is CASTEAAGTSGYNEQFF.

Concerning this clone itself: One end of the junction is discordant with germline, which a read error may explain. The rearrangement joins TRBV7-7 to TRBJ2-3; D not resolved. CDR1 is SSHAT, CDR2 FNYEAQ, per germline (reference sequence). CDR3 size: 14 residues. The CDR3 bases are TGTGCTAGCAGCTTAGCCCTTTTTTCGGATACGCAGTATTTT. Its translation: CASSLALFSDTQYF. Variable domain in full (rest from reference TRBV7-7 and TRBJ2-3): GAGVSQSPRYKVTKRGQDVTLRCDPISSHATLYWYQQALGQGPEFLTYFNYEAQPDKSGLPSDRFSAERPEGSISTLTIQRTEQRDSAMYRCASSLALFSDTQYFGPGTRLTVL.

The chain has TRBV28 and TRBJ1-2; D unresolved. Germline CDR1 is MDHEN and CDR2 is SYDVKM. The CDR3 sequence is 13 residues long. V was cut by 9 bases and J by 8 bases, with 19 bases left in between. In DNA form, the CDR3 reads TGTGCCAGTCAAAGAGGGATTTTAGAGGGCTACACCTTC. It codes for CASQRGILEGYTF.

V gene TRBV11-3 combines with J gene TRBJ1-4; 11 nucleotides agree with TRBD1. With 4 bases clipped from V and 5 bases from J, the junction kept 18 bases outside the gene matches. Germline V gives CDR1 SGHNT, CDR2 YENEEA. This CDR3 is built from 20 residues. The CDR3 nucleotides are TGTGCCAGCAGCTCACACCCCCCAGGGACAGGGGGTGCTTCGAATGAAAAACTGTTTTTT. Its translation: CASSSHPPGTGGASNEKLFF.

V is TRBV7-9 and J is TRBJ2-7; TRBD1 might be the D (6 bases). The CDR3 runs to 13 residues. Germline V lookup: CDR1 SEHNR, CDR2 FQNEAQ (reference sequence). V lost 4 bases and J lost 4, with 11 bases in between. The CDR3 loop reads CASSSLDSYEQYF. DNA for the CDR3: TGTGCCAGCAGCTCCTTGGACAGTTACGAGCAGTACTTC.